This T cell receptor beta chain stems from a study of regulatory T cells in long-lasting Graves disease. The time point here: persistent/refractory GD, antithyroid drugs over 5 years with positive TRAb. The TCR library was made from RNA extracted from PBMCs. Under American Thyroid Association guidelines, Graves' disease was diagnosed. Sequencing libraries for TCR beta were prepared with iRepertoire HTBI primers and Arm-PCR of CDR3 regions. MiXCR, applied by TCRdb to the multiplex PCR reads, yields one record per CDR3 protein. The sample consists of around 510,000 distinct CDR3 sequences, more than 20% of them appearing once. This receptor was identified in a female donor with Graves disease. This material consisted of peripheral blood mononuclear cells (PBMCs), taken when the disease was refractory, from a patient treated with antithyroid drugs.

CDR3 residues: CATRDGGGYTF. The CDR3, as DNA: TGTGCCACCCGGGACGGAGGAGGCTACACCTTC. J is TRBJ1-2 and V is TRBV7-2; D may be TRBD1 (5 bases). Between the trimmed V and J ends, which lost 10 bases and 8 bases, there was a span of 14 bases. The CDR3 sequence is 11 residues long. Germline loops: CDR1 SGHTA, CDR2 FQGNSA. The full variable domain, its missing parts supplied by reference TRBV7-2 and TRBJ1-2, is GAGVSQSPSNKVTEKGKDVELRCDPISGHTALYWYRQSLGQGLEFLIYFQGNSAPDKSGLPSDRFSAERTGGSVSTLTIQRTQQEDSAVYLCATRDGGGYTFGSGTRLTVV.